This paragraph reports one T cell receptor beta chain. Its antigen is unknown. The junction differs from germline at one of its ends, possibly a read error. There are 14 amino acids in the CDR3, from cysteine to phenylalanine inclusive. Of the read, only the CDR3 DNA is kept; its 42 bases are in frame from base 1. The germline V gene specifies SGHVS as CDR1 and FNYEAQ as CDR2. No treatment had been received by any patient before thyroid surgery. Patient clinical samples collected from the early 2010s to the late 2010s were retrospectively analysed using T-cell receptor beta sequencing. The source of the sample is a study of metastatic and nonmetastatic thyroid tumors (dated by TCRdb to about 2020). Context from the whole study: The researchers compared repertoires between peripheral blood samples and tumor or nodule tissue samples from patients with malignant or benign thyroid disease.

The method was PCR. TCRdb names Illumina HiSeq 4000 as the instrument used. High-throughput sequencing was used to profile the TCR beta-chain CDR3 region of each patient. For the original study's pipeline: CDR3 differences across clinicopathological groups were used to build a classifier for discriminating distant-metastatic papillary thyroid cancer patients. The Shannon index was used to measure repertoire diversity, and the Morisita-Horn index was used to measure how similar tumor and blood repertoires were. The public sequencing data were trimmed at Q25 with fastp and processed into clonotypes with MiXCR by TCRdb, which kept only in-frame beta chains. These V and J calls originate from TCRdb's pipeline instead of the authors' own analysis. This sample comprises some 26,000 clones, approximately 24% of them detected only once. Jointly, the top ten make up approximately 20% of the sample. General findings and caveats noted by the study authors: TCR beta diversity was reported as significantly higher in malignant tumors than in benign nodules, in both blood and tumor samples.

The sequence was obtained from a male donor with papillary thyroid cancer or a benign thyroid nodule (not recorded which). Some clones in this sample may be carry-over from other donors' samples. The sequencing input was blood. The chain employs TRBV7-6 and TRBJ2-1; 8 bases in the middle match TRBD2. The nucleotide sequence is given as TGTGCCAGCAGAGGACGGGGGGGGTCCAATGAGCAGTTGTTC. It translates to CASRGRGGSNEQLF.